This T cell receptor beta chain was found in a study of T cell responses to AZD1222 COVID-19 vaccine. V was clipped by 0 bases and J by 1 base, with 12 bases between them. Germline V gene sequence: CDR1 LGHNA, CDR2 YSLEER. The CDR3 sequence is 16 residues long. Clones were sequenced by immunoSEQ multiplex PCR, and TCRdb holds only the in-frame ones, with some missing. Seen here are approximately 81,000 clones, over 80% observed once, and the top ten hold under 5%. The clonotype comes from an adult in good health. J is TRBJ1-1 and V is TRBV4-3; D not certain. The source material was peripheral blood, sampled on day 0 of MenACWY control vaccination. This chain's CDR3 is CASSQDVGSRNTEAFF. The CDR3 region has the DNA TGCGCCAGCAGCCAAGACGTGGGCAGCCGGAACACTGAAGCTTTCTTT.